This T cell receptor beta chain was found in a study of blood T cells in healthy people across ages. Sample-barcoded 5' priming and a J-beta primer mix drove a second PCR of about 6 to 12 cycles. Any given sample supplied a minimum of 2.5 million CDR3-containing paired-end reads. TCRdb called the 5' RACE reads again in MiXCR, with one record for every CDR3 protein. Of some 710,000 distinct CDR3 sequences in the sample, 22% were seen once. Study findings and constraints: TCR beta diversity per million T cells fell roughly linearly with age. Estimates based on one million T cells were treated as lower bounds. Naive and antigen-experienced cells were not separated, limiting conclusive comparison.

This clonotype came up a few times. What it recognizes is unknown. The germline gives CDR1 ENHRY, CDR2 SYGVKD. V gave up 3 bases and J gave up 3 bases, with 10 bases separating them. The CDR3 length is 14 residues. This sequence was found in a man between 70 and 80 years old in good health. The chain is built from TRBV10-3 and TRBJ2-3, with D perhaps TRBD2 (5 bases). The sample consisted of blood. CDR3 in DNA: TGTGCCATCAGTGATACTAGGAAGACAGATACGCAGTATTTT. It yields the protein CAISDTRKTDTQYF.